Each of the 27 T cell receptor beta chains below was sequenced from the same sample in a study of blood T cell repertoires in COVID-19. Libraries were prepared by immunoSEQ multiplex PCR; TCRdb keeps only in-frame clonotypes and omits some of them. The sample lists under 150,000 clones, over 75% occurring once. The sequenced material came from PBMCs or T cells enriched from blood (not recorded which). These TCRs come from a man in his fifties in a cohort exposed to, infected with or recovered from COVID-19 (not recorded which).

The chain is built from TRBV27 and TRBJ1-4; 7 nucleotides line up with TRBD1. The CDR3 runs 15 residues. Germline assignment: CDR1 MNHEY and CDR2 SMNVEV (reference sequence). J lost 8 bases, V lost 7 bases, and 13 bases had no gene match. The CDR3 sequence is CASTKGGGLGEKLFF. The CDR3 nucleotides are TGTGCCAGCACGAAAGGGGGCGGACTCGGCGAAAAACTGTTTTTT. Variable domain in full (rest from reference TRBV27 and TRBJ1-4): EAQVTQNPRYLITVTGKKLTVTCSQNMNHEYMSWYRQDPGLGLRQIYYSMNVEVTDKGDVPEGYKVSRKEKRNFPLILESPSPNQTSLYFCASTKGGGLGEKLFFGSGTQLSVL.

The rearrangement uses TRBV5-6 and TRBJ1-1, with D unresolved. The V end was cut by 1 base, the J end by 2 bases, with 6 bases between. This CDR3 spans 13 amino acids. Looked up from germline, CDR1 is SGHDT and CDR2 is YYEEEE. The CDR3 reads CASSLLLNTEAFF. The CDR3, as DNA: TGTGCCAGCAGCTTGCTCCTAAACACTGAAGCTTTCTTT.

V and J are TRBV19 and TRBJ1-2; 7 bases align to TRBD1. After removal of 5 bases from V and 5 bases from J, the junction contained 11 bases not matched to a gene. The V gene's germline CDR1 is LNHDA and CDR2 SQIVND (reference sequence). This CDR3 is built from 15 residues. CDR3: CASSVLRGSGYGYTF. The CDR3 DNA reads TGTGCCAGTAGTGTCCTCAGGGGGAGTGGGTATGGCTACACCTTC.

The chain has TRBV30 and TRBJ2-3, with TRBD2 as a possible D gene (6 bases). Germline lookup yields CDR1 GTSNPN and CDR2 SVGIG (reference sequence). V lost 5 bases and J 1 base, leaving 13 bases between the germline ends. This CDR3 region has 14 residues. The CDR3 bases are TGTGCCTGGTCCGGAGGGTTTGGCACAGATACGCAGTATTTT. Residues: CAWSGGFGTDTQYF.

CDR3 amino acids: CASRLQGTNYGYTF. The CDR3 DNA follows: TGCGCCAGCCGCTTACAGGGGACTAACTATGGCTACACCTTC. This chain links TRBV23-1 with TRBJ1-2, with 7 bases aligning to TRBD1. TRBV23-1 is an ORF, and what it does is uncertain. There are 14 residues in the CDR3. V trimming: 8 bases; J trimming: 0 bases; junction bases outside the gene matches: 6.

The chain joins TRBV15 to TRBJ1-5; D perhaps matches TRBD1 (5 bases). CDR1 is LNHNV and CDR2 is YYDKDF in the germline V gene (reference sequence). The CDR3 has 14 residues. Trimming cost V 1 base and J 6 bases, with 10 bases left between them. The CDR3 coding sequence is TGTGCCACCAGCAGAGCCGGGGGGGGTCAGCCCCAGCATTTT. Protein sequence: CATSRAGGGQPQHF.

V gene TRBV9 combines with J gene TRBJ2-1; 11 positions agree with TRBD2. The germline V gene has CDR1 SGDLS and CDR2 YYNGEE. The ends lost 3 bases at V and 3 bases at J; junction bases unmatched: 2. The CDR3 has 15 amino acids. DNA of the CDR3: TGTGCCAGCAGCGCTACTAGCGGGAGCTACAATGAGCAGTTCTTC. Translation gives CASSATSGSYNEQFF.

This clone appeared a few times. V gene TRBV5-6 combines with J gene TRBJ1-2, with 7 bases that match TRBD1. The CDR3 covers 15 residues. CDR1 SGHDT and CDR2 YYEEEE come from the germline V gene. Trimming removed 4 bases from V and 0 bases from J; junction bases left unmatched: 6. This CDR3 reads CASSHRDRPNYGYTF. The CDR3 coding sequence is TGTGCCAGCAGCCACAGGGACAGACCTAACTATGGCTACACCTTC.

The V and J genes are TRBV5-1 and TRBJ1-2, with 11 bases lining up with TRBD1. V dropped 2 bases and J dropped 7; count of bases not matched to a gene: 1. The length of the CDR3 is 13 residues. The germline gives CDR1 SGHRS, CDR2 YFSETQ. The CDR3 loop is CASSLGTGGGYTF. The CDR3 coding sequence is TGCGCCAGCAGCTTAGGGACAGGGGGTGGCTACACCTTC.

The chain combines TRBV6-1 with TRBJ2-2, with no clear D. V lost 6 bases to trimming and J lost 8 bases, with 13 bases between them. This CDR3 is built from 13 residues. Germline assignment: CDR1 MNHNS and CDR2 SASEGT. CDR3 in amino acids: CASRLPEVGELFF. CDR3 DNA: TGTGCCAGCAGGCTACCCGAAGTGGGGGAGCTGTTTTTT.

The V call is TRBV7-8, the J call TRBJ1-5; D ambiguous. The CDR3 is 14 amino acids. The germline V gene encodes CDR1 SGHVS and CDR2 FQNEAQ. V lost 7 bases and J lost 5, with 15 bases in between. CDR3 region: CASNVGGLYQPQHF. CDR3 sequence (DNA): TGTGCCAGCAACGTAGGAGGGCTCTATCAGCCCCAGCATTTT.

V gene TRBV19 combines with J gene TRBJ2-2; the D is unclear. The germline V and J ends were trimmed by 4 bases and 1 base, with 7 bases remaining between them. The CDR3 has 14 amino acids. Germline CDR1 LNHDA, CDR2 SQIVND (reference sequence). The CDR3 spells CASSKLLNTGELFF. Written as DNA, the CDR3 is TGTGCCAGTAGTAAACTATTGAACACCGGGGAGCTGTTTTTT.

The rearrangement joins TRBV21-1 to TRBJ2-1; the D call in the table, TRBD1, was not verified against the DNA. TRBV21-1 is listed as a pseudogene. The CDR3 runs to 14 residues. CDR3 loop: CASSKGTENNEQFF. The CDR3 nucleotides are TGTGCCAGCAGCAAAGGGACAGAAAACAATGAGCAGTTCTTC.

This clone was picked up a small number of times. In nucleotides, the CDR3 is TGCAGCGTTGAAAGCGGCCAATCTGAGAGTCCCGGGGAGCTGTTTTTT. Translation gives CSVESGQSESPGELFF. This chain uses TRBV29-1 with TRBJ2-2; TRBD2 might be the D (5 bases). Germline V CDR1 and CDR2: SQVTM, ANQGSEA. Trimming cost V 2 bases and J 6 bases, with 19 bases left between them. CDR3 length: 16 amino acids.

The chain couples TRBV12-3 or TRBV12-4 to TRBJ2-4, with 7 bases lining up with TRBD2. The CDR3 consists of 12 residues. The V and J ends lost 3 bases and 11 bases, in that order; junction bases with no gene match: 4. The CDR3 region is CASSLGGRVQYF. The CDR3 nucleotides read TGTGCCAGCAGTTTGGGCGGGAGAGTTCAGTACTTC.

J is TRBJ2-7 and V is TRBV28; 8 bases align to TRBD2. Unmatched junction bases numbered 9, after V lost 5 bases and J lost 3 bases. CDR3 length equals 15 residues. From germline, CDR1 is MDHEN and CDR2 SYDVKM. The CDR3 sequence is CASSNQGRGGYEQYF. CDR3 bases: TGTGCCAGCAGTAACCAAGGACGGGGGGGCTACGAGCAGTACTTC.

The rearrangement joins TRBV11-2 to TRBJ2-5, with D perhaps matching TRBD2 (5 bases). The germline gives CDR1 SGHAT, CDR2 FQNNGV. V gave up 3 bases and J gave up 6 bases, with 11 bases separating them. The length of the CDR3 is 13 residues. The CDR3 is CASSLTPGKTQYF. The CDR3 DNA reads TGTGCCAGCAGCTTGACCCCGGGGAAGACCCAGTACTTC.

The chain has TRBV30 and TRBJ1-2, with 7 bases fitting TRBD1. Germline V gene sequence: CDR1 GTSNPN, CDR2 SVGIG (reference sequence). The ends lost 3 bases at V and 2 bases at J; junction bases unmatched: 12. The CDR3 is 16 amino acids. CDR3 loop: CAWRAANRGRNYGYTF. CDR3 DNA: TGTGCCTGGAGAGCAGCCAACAGGGGACGGAACTATGGCTACACCTTC.

V is TRBV5-1 and J is TRBJ2-1; D remains unclear. V shed 0 bases and J shed 0 bases, with 7 bases lying between them. The germline gives CDR1 SGHRS, CDR2 YFSETQ. The CDR3 contains 15 residues. Here the CDR3 DNA reads TGCGCCAGCAGCTTGGGGGCCGCCTCCTACAATGAGCAGTTCTTC. Its translation is CASSLGAASYNEQFF. Full variable domain (missing parts from reference TRBV5-1 and TRBJ2-1): KAGVTQTPRYLIKTRGQQVTLSCSPISGHRSVSWYQQTPGQGLQFLFEYFSETQRNKGNFPGRFSGRQFSNSRSEMNVSTLELGDSALYLCASSLGAASYNEQFFGPGTRLTVL.

The chain links TRBV10-3 to TRBJ1-2; the D is unclear. The CDR3 loop spans 14 amino acids. V shed 4 bases and J shed 3 bases, with 12 bases lying between them. CDR1 is ENHRY and CDR2 is SYGVKD in the germline V gene. CDR3 sequence reads: CAISGGGTDYGYTF. The CDR3 nucleotides read TGTGCCATCAGTGGGGGAGGTACAGACTATGGCTACACCTTC.

J is TRBJ1-3 and V is TRBV29-1; a weak D match, TRBD1 (6 bases). CDR3 length: 11 amino acids. The V and J ends lost 7 bases and 8 bases respectively, with 12 bases between them. Germline V lookup: CDR1 SQVTM, CDR2 ANQGSEA. CDR3 amino acids: CSGGQQDTIYF. Here the CDR3 DNA reads TGCAGCGGAGGACAGCAGGACACCATATATTTT.

The V gene is TRBV7-9, the J gene TRBJ2-1; no clear D. This CDR3 region has 13 residues. Germline CDR1 SEHNR, CDR2 FQNEAQ (reference sequence). Trimming took off 1 base at V and 5 bases at J, with 6 bases between the two ends. Here the CDR3 DNA reads TGTGCCAGCAGCTTAGGGCCACACAATGAGCAGTTCTTC. The encoded protein is CASSLGPHNEQFF. Full variable domain (outside the CDR3, taken from reference TRBV7-9 and TRBJ2-1): DTGVSQNPRHKITKRGQNVTFRCDPISEHNRLYWYRQTLGQGPEFLTYFQNEAQLEKSRLLSDRFSAERPKGSFSTLEIQRTEQGDSAMYLCASSLGPHNEQFFGPGTRLTVL.

This sequence joins TRBV5-1 and TRBJ1-1; maybe TRBD1 (5 bases). CDR1 and CDR2 from the germline V gene are SGHRS and YFSETQ. The length of the CDR3 is 14 residues. The V end was cut by 0 bases, the J end by 6 bases, with 12 bases between. The DNA of the CDR3 is TGCGCCAGCAGCTTGGAGTCAGGGAGGGCTGAAGCTTTCTTT. This translates into CASSLESGRAEAFF. The complete variable domain, with remaining parts taken from reference TRBV5-1 and TRBJ1-1, reads KAGVTQTPRYLIKTRGQQVTLSCSPISGHRSVSWYQQTPGQGLQFLFEYFSETQRNKGNFPGRFSGRQFSNSRSEMNVSTLELGDSALYLCASSLESGRAEAFFGQGTRLTVV.

The V gene is TRBV19, the J gene TRBJ1-2, with D unclear. Germline values: CDR1 LNHDA, CDR2 SQIVND (reference sequence). The CDR3 spans 15 residues. Trimming took 7 bases from V and 5 from J, leaving 20 bases between them. The CDR3 DNA reads as TGTGCCAGTACCCCCGAGGCGGGGATCGGTTATGGCTACACCTTC. It codes for CASTPEAGIGYGYTF.

This clone was found a few times. This chain uses TRBV3-1 (or the pseudogene TRBV3-2) with TRBJ1-3; possible D gene TRBD1, 5 bases. CDR1 and CDR2 (germline): LGHDT, YNNKEL (reference sequence). This CDR3 contains 12 residues. Trimming left V 5 bases short and J 14 bases short, with 16 bases between. The CDR3 DNA reads TGTGCCAGCAGCTTCCCTGGCCGGGACTTATATTTT. It specifies CASSFPGRDLYF.

The chain links TRBV6-5 to TRBJ2-7; the D gene is possibly TRBD2 (6 bases). CDR3 size: 15 residues. Trimming shortened V by 4 bases and J by 6 bases, and 19 bases separated the two germline ends. CDR1 is MNHEY, CDR2 SVGAGI, per germline. The DNA for the CDR3 is TGTGCCAGCAGTTTAGCGGACTCCCCTTCGGGCGAGCAGTACTTC. Its protein product is CASSLADSPSGEQYF.

The chain uses TRBV6-5 and TRBJ2-6; D is undetermined. Germline assignment: CDR1 MNHEY and CDR2 SVGAGI. This CDR3 is built from 13 residues. V was trimmed by 9 bases and J by 2 bases, leaving 8 bases between them. In DNA form, the CDR3 reads TGTGCCAGTTCCTTTCCTGGGGCCAACGTCCTGACTTTC. It translates to CASSFPGANVLTF.